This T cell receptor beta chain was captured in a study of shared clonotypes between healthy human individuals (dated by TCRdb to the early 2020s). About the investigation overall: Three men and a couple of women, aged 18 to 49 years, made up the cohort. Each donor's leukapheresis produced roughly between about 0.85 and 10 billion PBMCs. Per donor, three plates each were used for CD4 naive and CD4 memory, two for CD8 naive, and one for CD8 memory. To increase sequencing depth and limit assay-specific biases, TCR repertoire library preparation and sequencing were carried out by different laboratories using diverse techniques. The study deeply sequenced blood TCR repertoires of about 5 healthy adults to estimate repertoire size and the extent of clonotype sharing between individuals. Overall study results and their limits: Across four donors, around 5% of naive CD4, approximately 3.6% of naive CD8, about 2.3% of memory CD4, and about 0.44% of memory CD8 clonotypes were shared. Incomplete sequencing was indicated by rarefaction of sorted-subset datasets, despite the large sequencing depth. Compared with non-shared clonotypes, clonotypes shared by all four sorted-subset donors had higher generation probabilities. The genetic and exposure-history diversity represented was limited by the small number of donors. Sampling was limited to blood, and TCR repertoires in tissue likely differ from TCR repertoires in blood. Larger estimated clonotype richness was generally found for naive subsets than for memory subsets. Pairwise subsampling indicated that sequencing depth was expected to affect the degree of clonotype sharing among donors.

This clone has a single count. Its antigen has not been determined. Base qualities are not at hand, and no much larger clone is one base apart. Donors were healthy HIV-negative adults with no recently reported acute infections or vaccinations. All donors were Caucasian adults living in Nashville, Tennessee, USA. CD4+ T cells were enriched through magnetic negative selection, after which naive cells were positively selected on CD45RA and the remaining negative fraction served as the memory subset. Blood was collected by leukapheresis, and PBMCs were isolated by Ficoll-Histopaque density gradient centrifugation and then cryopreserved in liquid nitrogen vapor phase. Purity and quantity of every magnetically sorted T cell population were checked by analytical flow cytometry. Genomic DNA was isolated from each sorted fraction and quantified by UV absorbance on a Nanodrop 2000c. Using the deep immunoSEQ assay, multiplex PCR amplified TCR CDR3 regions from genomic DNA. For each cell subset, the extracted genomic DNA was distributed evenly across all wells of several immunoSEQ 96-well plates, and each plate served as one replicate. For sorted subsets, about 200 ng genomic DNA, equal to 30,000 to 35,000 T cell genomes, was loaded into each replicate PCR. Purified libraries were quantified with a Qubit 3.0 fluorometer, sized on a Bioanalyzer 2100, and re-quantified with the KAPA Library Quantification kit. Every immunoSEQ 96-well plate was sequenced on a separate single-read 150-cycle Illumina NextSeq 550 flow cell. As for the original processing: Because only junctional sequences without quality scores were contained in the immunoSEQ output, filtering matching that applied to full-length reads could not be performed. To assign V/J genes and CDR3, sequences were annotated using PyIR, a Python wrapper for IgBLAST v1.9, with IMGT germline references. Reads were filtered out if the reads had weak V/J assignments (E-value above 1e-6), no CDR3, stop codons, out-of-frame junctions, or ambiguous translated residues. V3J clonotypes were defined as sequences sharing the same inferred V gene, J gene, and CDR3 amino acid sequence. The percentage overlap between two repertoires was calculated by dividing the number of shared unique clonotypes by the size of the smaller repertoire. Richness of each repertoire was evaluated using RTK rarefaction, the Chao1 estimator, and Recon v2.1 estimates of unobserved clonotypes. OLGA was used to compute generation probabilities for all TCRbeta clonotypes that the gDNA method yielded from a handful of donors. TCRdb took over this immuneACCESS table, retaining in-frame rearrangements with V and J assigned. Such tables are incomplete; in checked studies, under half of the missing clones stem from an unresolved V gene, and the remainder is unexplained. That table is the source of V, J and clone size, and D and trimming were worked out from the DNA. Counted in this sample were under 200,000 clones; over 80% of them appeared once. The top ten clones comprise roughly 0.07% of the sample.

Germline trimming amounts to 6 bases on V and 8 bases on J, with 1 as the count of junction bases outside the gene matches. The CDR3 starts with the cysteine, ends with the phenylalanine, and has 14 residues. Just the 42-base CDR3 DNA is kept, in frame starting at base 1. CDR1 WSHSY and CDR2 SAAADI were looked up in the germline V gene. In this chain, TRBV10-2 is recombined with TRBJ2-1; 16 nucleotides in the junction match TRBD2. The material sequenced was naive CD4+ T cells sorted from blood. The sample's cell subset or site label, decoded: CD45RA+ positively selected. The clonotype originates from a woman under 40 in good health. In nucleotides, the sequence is TGCGCCAGCAGGGGACTAGCGGGAGGGTATGAGCAGTTCTTC. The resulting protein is CASRGLAGGYEQFF.